Following are 2 T cell receptor beta chains from one sample sequenced in a study of cytomegalovirus exposure and HLA in healthy donors. Vbeta (60) and Jbeta (13) primers were used in the PCR. Profiling relied on immunoSEQ multiplex PCR, and the TCRdb table lists in-frame clones only, not all of them. This repertoire shows under 200,000 clones, roughly 75% found once; its top ten account for 1%. The source material was PBMCs. These receptors were taken from a woman aged 45-65 years in good health and CMV-seropositive.

The chain joins TRBV9 to TRBJ1-1, with D possibly being TRBD1 (5 bases). Germline V lookup: CDR1 SGDLS, CDR2 YYNGEE. Trimming removed 3 bases at V and 4 bases at J, with 19 bases between. This CDR3 comprises 16 residues. The CDR3 nucleotides read TGTGCCAGCAGCGCGCGGGACCCCCGGTCTAGCACTGAAGCTTTCTTT. Its translation is CASSARDPRSSTEAFF.

The CDR3 nucleotides read TGTGCCAGCTCCAGGACTAGCAACGAGCAGTACTTC. Encoded protein: CASSRTSNEQYF. This chain joins TRBV2 and TRBJ2-5, with TRBD2 identical over 8 bases. The assigned J gene may be wrong: the sequence end matches TRBJ2-7 better. The germline CDR1 and CDR2 sequences are SNHLY and FYNNEI. The CDR3 has 12 residues.